Presented here are 23 T cell receptor beta chains from one specimen sequenced in a study of shared clonotypes between healthy human individuals. TCRdb's copy holds only in-frame clones and misses some; the assay was immunoSEQ multiplex PCR. The data contain more than 900,000 clones, approximately 80% of them seen just once; the ten biggest clones take up under 0.8%. Sequencing was carried out using memory CD4+ T cells from PBMCs. Indicated subset: CD45RA-negative fraction. These receptors all come from a man aged 18 to 35 in good health. Some clones in this sample may be carry-over from other donors' samples.

This clone was seen only once. V and J are TRBV4-3 and TRBJ2-1, with 9 bases lining up with TRBD1. The CDR3 has 15 residues. Trimming cost V 4 bases and J 8 bases; bases outside gene matches: 9. Germline-derived CDR1 and CDR2 are LGHNA and YSLEER. The CDR3 here is CASSRRQGVAYEQFF. CDR3 coding DNA: TGCGCCAGCAGCCGCCGACAGGGGGTTGCGTATGAGCAGTTCTTC.

The chain links TRBV10-3 to TRBJ1-1; tentatively, D is TRBD1 (6 bases). Germline V gene lookup returns CDR1 ENHRY and CDR2 SYGVKD. The CDR3 is 13 amino acids. Trimming left V 7 bases short and J 4 bases short, with 13 bases between. The CDR3 nucleotides read TGTGCCATCACCGGGGACATCGGCACTGAAGCTTTCTTT. Its protein product is CAITGDIGTEAFF.

The gene calls are TRBV27 and TRBJ2-1; D remains ambiguous. V was cut by 5 bases and J by 8 bases, with 13 bases left in between. The CDR3 is 13 residues long. CDR1 MNHEY and CDR2 SMNVEV come from the germline V gene (reference sequence). CDR3 bases: TGTGCCAGCAGTACCCAGGTTTCCCATGAGCAGTTCTTC. Translation: CASSTQVSHEQFF.

Written as DNA, the CDR3 is TGCGCCAGCAGCCCGGGACTGCCTAGCACAGATACGCAGTATTTT. Translating it yields CASSPGLPSTDTQYF. This chain connects TRBV4-1 to TRBJ2-3; the D gene is possibly TRBD2 (6 bases). V lost 4 bases to trimming and J lost 0 bases, with 11 bases between them. From germline, CDR1 is MGHRA and CDR2 YSYEKL. The CDR3 totals 15 residues.

This rearrangement joins TRBV11-1 to TRBJ2-7; D unresolved. V was pared by 4 bases and J by 6 bases, with 7 bases between. The germline CDR1 and CDR2 sequences are SGHAT and FQDESV (reference sequence). This CDR3 is 11 amino acids long. The CDR3 DNA reads TGTGCCAGCAGCTCCGACCGCGAGCAGTACTTC. Its protein is CASSSDREQYF.

The chain uses TRBV9 and TRBJ1-4; possible D gene TRBD1, 5 bases. Per germline, CDR1 SGDLS and CDR2 YYNGEE. The CDR3 is 13 residues long. V shed 10 bases and J shed 8 bases, with 18 bases lying between them. The DNA for the CDR3 is TGTGCCTCCCGCCGGGGCGCGGGAGAAAAACTGTTTTTT. Its protein is CASRRGAGEKLFF. The full variable domain, completed using reference TRBV9 and TRBJ1-4, is DSGVTQTPKHLITATGQRVTLRCSPRSGDLSVYWYQQSLDQGLQFLIQYYNGEERAKGNILERFSAQQFPDLHSELNLSSLELGDSALYFCASRRGAGEKLFFGSGTQLSVL.

This clone was observed many times. In the same sample, other DNA sequences code for this CDR3. The gene calls are TRBV2 and TRBJ2-1; TRBD2 matches 12 bases. CDR1 and CDR2 from the germline V gene are SNHLY and FYNNEI. The junction had 3 bases not matched to a gene; V was cut back by 6 bases and J by 3 bases. CDR3 size: 15 residues. This CDR3 reads CASRRTSGIYNEQFF. In DNA form, the CDR3 reads TGTGCCAGCAGGAGGACTAGCGGGATCTACAATGAGCAGTTCTTC.

The V call is TRBV28, the J call TRBJ1-2, with 7 bases aligning to TRBD1. Germline V gene sequence: CDR1 MDHEN, CDR2 SYDVKM. The CDR3 consists of 14 residues. Germline trimming cut 6 bases from V and 4 bases from J; bases unmatched to any gene: 8. CDR3 loop: CASRRQGLSYGYTF. The CDR3 region has the DNA TGTGCCAGCAGACGACAGGGCCTTAGCTATGGCTACACCTTC.

For the CDR3, the DNA is TGTGCCAGCACCTTGGAATCGGGACAAGAGACCCAGTACTTC. This gives the protein CASTLESGQETQYF. The J gene is TRBJ2-5, the V gene TRBV2; TRBD2 is a possible D gene (5 bases). Trimming removed 7 bases at V and 2 bases at J, with 14 bases between. Looked up from germline, CDR1 is SNHLY and CDR2 is FYNNEI. The CDR3 spans 14 residues.

The V call is TRBV10-2, the J call TRBJ1-1, with 10 nucleotides matching TRBD1. CDR3 length equals 15 residues. Looked up from germline, CDR1 is WSHSY and CDR2 is SAAADI. The V and J ends lost 6 bases and 5 bases, in that order; junction bases with no gene match: 9. CDR3 nucleotides: TGCGCCAGCAGGAACCGGGACAGGGGTTATACTGAAGCTTTCTTT. This sequence encodes CASRNRDRGYTEAFF.

The chain is built from TRBV30 and TRBJ1-1, with 8 bases lining up with TRBD1. The CDR3 runs to 14 residues. Germline V gene lookup returns CDR1 GTSNPN and CDR2 SVGIG (reference sequence). J was trimmed by 1 base and V by 5 bases; bases with no gene match: 6. The CDR3 region has the DNA TGTGCCTGGTCCAGACAGGGGCAGAACACTGAAGCTTTCTTT. Translating gives CAWSRQGQNTEAFF.

V gene TRBV19 combines with J gene TRBJ2-2, with 9 bases matching TRBD1. The CDR3 length is 15 residues. CDR1 is LNHDA and CDR2 is SQIVND in the germline V gene (reference sequence). V was clipped by 6 bases and J by 3 bases; unmatched bases: 5. The CDR3 DNA sequence: TGTGCCAGTAGCCGGGACAGGGAGGACACCGGGGAGCTGTTTTTT. It translates to CASSRDREDTGELFF.

V gene TRBV5-4 combines with J gene TRBJ2-2; TRBD1 matches at 10 bases. This CDR3 spans 15 amino acids. CDR1 and CDR2 from the germline V gene are SGHNT and YYREEE (reference sequence). J was trimmed by 7 bases and V by 4 bases; bases with no gene match: 7. The CDR3, as DNA: TGTGCCAGCAGCACGGGACAGGGGCAGGGCGGGGAGCTGTTTTTT. Translating it yields CASSTGQGQGGELFF. Full variable domain (outside the CDR3, taken from reference TRBV5-4 and TRBJ2-2): ETGVTQSPTHLIKTRGQQVTLRCSSQSGHNTVSWYQQALGQGPQFIFQYYREEENGRGNFPPRFSGLQFPNYSSELNVNALELDDSALYLCASSTGQGQGGELFFGEGSRLTVL.

Note on this clone: A read error may be the cause here, since a much bigger clone is one base away. Without the conserved terminal phenylalanine or tryptophan, this CDR3 likely stems from a read error. The chain has TRBV6-5 and TRBJ1-1, with 7 bases that match TRBD1. The germline gives CDR1 MNHEY, CDR2 SVGAGI. CDR3 length: 14 amino acids. The CDR3 loop reads CASRGAAMNTEAFL. The DNA for the CDR3 is TGTGCGAGCAGGGGGGCGGCCATGAACACTGAAGCTTTCCTT.

This clone has just one count. The CDR3 loop is CATSRDRGTTDTQYF. CDR3 coding DNA: TGTGCCACCAGCAGAGATCGCGGGACCACAGATACGCAGTATTTT. The chain carries TRBV15 and TRBJ2-3; TRBD2 is a possible D gene (6 bases). Trimming stripped 0 bases from V and 2 bases from J, with 9 bases between. The CDR3 sequence is 15 residues long. Germline assignment: CDR1 LNHNV and CDR2 YYDKDF (reference sequence). Variable domain in full (rest from reference TRBV15 and TRBJ2-3): DAMVIQNPRYQVTQFGKPVTLSCSQTLNHNVMYWYQQKSSQAPKLLFHYYDKDFNNEADTPDNFQSRRPNTSFCFLDIRSPGLGDTAMYLCATSRDRGTTDTQYFGPGTRLTVL.

This chain joins TRBV7-9 and TRBJ2-1, with 10 bases lining up with TRBD2. The germline CDR1 and CDR2 sequences are SEHNR and FQNEAQ (reference sequence). V gave up 4 bases and J gave up 6 bases; unmatched junction bases: 9. CDR3 size: 16 residues. The CDR3 loop reads CASSSSSGSWGNEQFF. DNA of the CDR3: TGTGCCAGCAGCTCATCTAGCGGGAGCTGGGGCAATGAGCAGTTCTTC.

This clone appeared once. A much larger clone differs by one base, so this may be a read error. The chain links TRBV5-1 to TRBJ1-2, with D perhaps matching TRBD1 (5 bases). The CDR3 consists of 16 residues. Germline CDR1 is SGHRS and CDR2 is YFSETQ. Trimming removed 4 bases at V and 1 base at J, with 17 bases between. Here the CDR3 reads CASSRGSVADNYGYTF. CDR3 in DNA: TGCGCCAGCAGCCGGGGGAGCGTAGCAGATAACTATGGCTACACCTTC.

The chain carries TRBV6-1 and TRBJ2-2, with D perhaps TRBD2 (6 bases). This CDR3 has 14 residues. From germline, CDR1 is MNHNS and CDR2 SASEGT. Trimming shortened V by 8 bases and J by 4 bases, and 14 bases separated the two germline ends. The CDR3: CASFRGRSTGELFF. The CDR3 DNA reads TGTGCCAGCTTCCGGGGGAGGAGCACCGGGGAGCTGTTTTTT.

This clone was picked up a small number of times. V gene TRBV11-2 combines with J gene TRBJ2-7, with 11 bases that match TRBD1. The J segment lost 5 bases and the V segment lost 5 bases, leaving 8 bases of the junction unmatched. The CDR3 sequence is 15 residues long. Looked up from germline, CDR1 is SGHAT and CDR2 is FQNNGV. CDR3 sequence: CASSPRGGQGDEQYF. The CDR3 DNA follows: TGTGCCAGCAGCCCTCGCGGGGGACAGGGGGACGAGCAGTACTTC.

This clone showed up just once. The V gene is TRBV28, the J gene TRBJ1-2; D is undetermined. Trimming removed 6 bases at V and 1 base at J, with 9 bases between. CDR1 and CDR2 (germline): MDHEN, SYDVKM. CDR3 length: 13 amino acids. The CDR3 sequence is CASRSTLNYGYTF. CDR3 nucleotides: TGTGCCAGCAGATCTACTCTTAACTATGGCTACACCTTC.

The CDR3 protein is CASSTGPANSNYGYTF. The CDR3 nucleotides read TGCGCCAGCAGCACTGGCCCGGCCAATTCTAACTATGGCTACACCTTC. The rearrangement uses TRBV5-1 and TRBJ1-2; D call uncertain. Germline lookup yields CDR1 SGHRS and CDR2 YFSETQ. V was pared by 4 bases and J by 0 bases, with 16 bases between. The CDR3 has 16 residues.

The chain combines TRBV2 with TRBJ1-1; D gene ambiguous. Germline-derived CDR1 and CDR2 are SNHLY and FYNNEI. The CDR3 is 14 residues long. Trimming removed 6 bases at V and 4 bases at J, with 15 bases between. In nucleotides, the CDR3 is TGTGCCAGCAGCCTCGGTCCGCCAGGCACTGAAGCTTTCTTT. Residues: CASSLGPPGTEAFF.

The chain carries TRBV29-1 and TRBJ2-3, with a possible D match to TRBD2 (5 bases). The CDR3 totals 14 residues. Looked up from germline, CDR1 is SQVTM and CDR2 is ANQGSEA. The V and J ends lost 2 bases and 2 bases respectively, with 11 bases between them. CDR3 in amino acids: CSVERTPNTDTQYF. CDR3 DNA: TGCAGCGTTGAACGGACTCCCAACACAGATACGCAGTATTTT.